The present T cell receptor beta chain was sequenced within a study of blood T cell repertoires in COVID-19. Study context: Italy, Spain and the United States were the sources of the convalescent and acute COVID-19 samples. Sample material is recorded as cDNA or gDNA derived from T cells, B-cell-depleted T cells, or PBMCs.

Methods used by the authors: Nucleated cell counts were estimated from reference gene primer amplification. The table came from immunoSEQ multiplex PCR; TCRdb's copy has only in-frame clones and leaves some out. V and J calls and clone size are copied from that table; D and trimming were computed from the DNA. The data hold some 250,000 clones, with 86% observed a single time. This CDR3 contains 14 residues. The sequenced material came from peripheral blood. The rearrangement joins TRBV21-1 to TRBJ2-7; no check of the table's D call, TRBD2, against the DNA was made. TRBV21-1 is a recognized pseudogene. The source is a man aged 30 to 45 with active or convalescent COVID-19. The CDR3 DNA sequence: TGTGCCAGCAGCAAAGAATCGGTGCACTACGAGCAGTACTTC. Translated: CASSKESVHYEQYF.